A selection of T cell receptor beta chains follows, all from one sample in a study of long-term antiretroviral therapy in people with HIV. Profiling relied on immunoSEQ multiplex PCR, and the TCRdb table lists in-frame clones only, not all of them. This table has 30,000 or so clones, about 93% appearing once. This sample comprised unsorted PBMCs, obtained 6.2 years after starting antiretroviral therapy. The receptors stem from a man in his forties or fifties with HIV. Each CDR3 is given with its conserved first and last residue. A D gene is named only where the DNA matches it firmly. Clone size is not always given. Where it is, it says once, few, many or a class for expanded clones.

clone size,D gene,V gene,J gene,CDR3 protein,CDR3 DNA
NA,TRBD2,TRBV5-1,TRBJ2-3,CASSLDGLAYTDTQYF,TGCGCCAGCAGCTTGGACGGACTAGCCTACACAGATACGCAGTATTTT
NA,TRBD1,TRBV7-9,TRBJ1-6,CASSLGMTGDTNSPLHF,TGTGCCAGCAGCTTAGGTATGACAGGGGATACCAATTCACCCCTCCACTTT
NA,NA,TRBV6-6,TRBJ2-1,CASSYGNGDEQFF,TGTGCCAGCAGTTACGGGAATGGGGATGAGCAGTTCTTC
NA,NA,TRBV5-1,TRBJ2-1,CASSLVPGTSYNEQFF,TGCGCCAGCAGCTTGGTACCGGGGACCTCCTACAATGAGCAGTTCTTC
NA,TRBD2,TRBV6-1,TRBJ2-7,CASSTSTSGSYEQYF,TGTGCCAGCAGCACTTCGACTAGCGGGAGTTACGAGCAGTACTTC
NA,NA,TRBV4-1,TRBJ1-2,CASSQEARFANYGYTF,TGCGCCAGCAGCCAAGAAGCTCGTTTTGCGAACTATGGCTACACCTTC
NA,NA,TRBV5-1,TRBJ2-4,CASSVEGVVQYF,TGCGCCAGCAGCGTCGAGGGGGTGGTTCAGTACTTC
NA,TRBD2,TRBV7-9,TRBJ2-5,CASSPGQREPQYF,TGTGCCAGCAGCCCCGGACAGCGGGAGCCCCAGTACTTC
few,NA,TRBV28,TRBJ1-2,CASSFEYRDKGFDGYTF,TGTGCCAGCAGTTTTGAGTACCGGGACAAAGGGTTTGATGGCTACACCTTC
NA,NA,TRBV30,TRBJ2-3,CAWTVGVRTDTQYF,TGTGCCTGGACCGTAGGGGTCAGAACAGATACGCAGTATTTT
NA,NA,TRBV6-4,TRBJ1-6,CASSRDFNSPLHF,TGTGCCAGCAGCCGGGATTTTAATTCACCCCTCCACTTT
NA,NA,TRBV28,TRBJ2-5,CASSRRETQYF,TGTGCCAGCAGCCGAAGGGAGACCCAGTACTTC
NA,NA,TRBV7-9,TRBJ1-2,CASSLVVGAGNGYTF,TGTGCCAGCAGCTTAGTTGTAGGTGCTGGAAATGGCTACACCTTC
NA,TRBD1,TRBV27,TRBJ2-7,CASSTGTGIPTYEQYF,TGTGCCAGCAGTACCGGGACAGGGATTCCCACTTACGAGCAGTACTTC
medium-sized,NA,TRBV29-1,TRBJ1-2,CSVEDRLTETNYGYTF,TGCAGCGTTGAAGATCGCCTGACCGAGACTAACTATGGCTACACCTTC
NA,NA,TRBV7-9,TRBJ2-3,CATHLSGDPDTQYF,TGTGCCACTCACCTTTCGGGGGATCCAGATACGCAGTATTTT
NA,NA,TRBV19,TRBJ2-1,CASSILPLSSYNEQFF,TGTGCCAGTAGTATTCTCCCCCTCAGCTCCTACAATGAGCAGTTCTTC
NA,TRBD1,TRBV19,TRBJ2-7,CASGTGDYEQYF,TGTGCTTCCGGGACAGGGGACTACGAGCAGTACTTC
NA,NA,TRBV11-2,TRBJ1-1,CASSLKREGTEAFF,TGTGCCAGCAGCTTAAAACGGGAGGGCACTGAAGCTTTCTTT
NA,TRBD1,TRBV6-5,TRBJ1-1,CASSRQGTEAFF,TGTGCCAGCAGTAGACAGGGAACTGAAGCTTTCTTT
NA,NA,TRBV9,TRBJ1-6,CASSVGLVGNSPLHF,TGTGCCAGCAGCGTAGGACTAGTCGGGAATTCACCCCTCCACTTT
NA,NA,TRBV9,TRBJ2-2,CASSEEPSGGELFF,TGTGCCAGCAGCGAGGAGCCCTCAGGCGGGGAGCTGTTTTTT
NA,NA,TRBV5-1,TRBJ2-7,CASSLGGGHYEQYF,TGCGCCAGCAGCTTAGGGGGGGGGCACTACGAGCAGTACTTC
once,TRBD2,TRBV7-8,TRBJ2-2,CASSRGGLAGVVGELFF,TGTGCCAGCAGCCGAGGAGGACTAGCGGGAGTGGTCGGGGAGCTGTTTTTT
NA,NA,TRBV29-1,TRBJ1-4,CSVARAATNEKLFF,TGCAGCGTTGCGAGGGCAGCAACTAATGAAAAACTGTTTTTT
NA,NA,TRBV6-6,TRBJ2-7,CASSYSKRVYEQYF,TGTGCCAGCAGTTACTCTAAGCGGGTGTACGAGCAGTACTTC